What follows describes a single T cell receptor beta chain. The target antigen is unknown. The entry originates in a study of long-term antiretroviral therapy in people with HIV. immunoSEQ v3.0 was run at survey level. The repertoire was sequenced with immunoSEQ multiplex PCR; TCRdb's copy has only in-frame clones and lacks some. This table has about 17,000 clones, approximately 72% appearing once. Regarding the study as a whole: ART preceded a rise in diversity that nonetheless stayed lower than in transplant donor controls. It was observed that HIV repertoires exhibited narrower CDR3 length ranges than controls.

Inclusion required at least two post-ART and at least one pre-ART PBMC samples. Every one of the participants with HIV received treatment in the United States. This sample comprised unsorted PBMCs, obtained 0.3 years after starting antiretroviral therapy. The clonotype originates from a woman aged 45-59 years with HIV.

CDR3 region: CASPQGSGDYGYTF. CDR3 DNA: TGTGCCAGCCCCCAGGGAAGTGGCGACTATGGCTACACCTTC. The genes are TRBV30 and TRBJ1-2; D is perhaps TRBD1 (5 bases). Trimming removed 8 bases from V and 3 bases from J, with 19 bases in between. This CDR3 spans 14 amino acids. CDR1 is GTSNPN and CDR2 is SVGIG in the germline V gene (reference sequence).